A single sample gave rise to the 13 T cell receptor beta chains below, sequenced in a study of beta chain features in type 1 diabetes. Expressed TCRB transcripts were sequenced because the isolated RNA had all been reverse transcribed beforehand. Some clones are missing from TCRdb's copy, which holds only in-frame ones; the method was immunoSEQ multiplex PCR. The table lists around 360,000 clones, over 10% of them singletons. Findings of the study overall: Moderately but significantly shorter TCRB CDR3s were found in Type 1 diabetes patients in all four CD4+ subsets.

For these receptors, no antigen is known. Sequences were obtained from naive CD4+ T cells from blood. These receptors were taken from a woman between 18 and 29 years old with type 1 diabetes.

This chain links TRBV25-1 with TRBJ1-1; a possible D gene is TRBD1 (5 bases). The CDR3 sequence is 13 residues long. Trimming cost V 5 bases and J 6 bases, with 13 bases left between them. Germline assignment: CDR1 MGHDK and CDR2 SYGVNS. The chain's CDR3 is CASSFLRASEAFF. The CDR3 DNA reads TGTGCCAGCAGTTTTCTCAGGGCCTCTGAAGCTTTCTTT.

In its sample, this clone was seen a few times. The chain is built from TRBV13 and TRBJ1-5; TRBD1 might be the D (5 bases). V lost 6 bases and J lost 2, with 17 bases in between. This CDR3 spans 16 amino acids. Germline CDR1 reads PRHDT; CDR2 reads FYEKMQ (reference sequence). CDR3 in DNA: TGTGCCAGCAGTCAGACCACGGGGGGTGGCAATCAGCCCCAGCATTTT. Its protein product is CASSQTTGGGNQPQHF.

This chain connects TRBV30 to TRBJ2-3; 8 positions agree with TRBD2. The CDR3 extends over 16 amino acids. With 2 bases clipped from V and 2 bases from J, the junction kept 9 bases outside the gene matches. Germline V gene lookup returns CDR1 GTSNPN and CDR2 SVGIG (reference sequence). In DNA form, the CDR3 reads TGTGCCTGGAGTAAGGGCGGGAGGCAATACACAGATACGCAGTATTTT. Translating gives CAWSKGGRQYTDTQYF. Filled out from reference TRBV30 and TRBJ2-3, the complete variable domain reads SQTIHQWPATLVQPVGSPLSLECTVEGTSNPNLYWYRQAAGRGLQLLFYSVGIGQISSEVPQNLSASRPQDRQFILSSKKLLLSDSGFYLCAWSKGGRQYTDTQYFGPGTRLTVL.

The table lists this clone with a few counts. The genes are TRBV7-9 and TRBJ1-6; TRBD1 matches at 8 bases. This CDR3 spans 14 amino acids. The trim removed 1 base at V and 7 bases at J, leaving 0 bases unmatched. From germline, CDR1 is SEHNR and CDR2 FQNEAQ (reference sequence). Here the CDR3 reads CASSLGTGNSPLHF. The CDR3 region has the DNA TGTGCCAGCAGCTTAGGGACAGGGAATTCACCCCTCCACTTT.

V is TRBV15 and J is TRBJ2-1; 8 bases are shared with TRBD2. The CDR3 has 15 residues. In germline, CDR1 is LNHNV, CDR2 YYDKDF (reference sequence). With 5 bases clipped from V and 1 base from J, the junction kept 4 bases outside the gene matches. DNA of the CDR3: TGTGCCACCAGCGAAACTAGCGGATCCTACAATGAGCAGTTCTTC. Its translation: CATSETSGSYNEQFF. The full variable domain, its missing parts supplied by reference TRBV15 and TRBJ2-1, is DAMVIQNPRYQVTQFGKPVTLSCSQTLNHNVMYWYQQKSSQAPKLLFHYYDKDFNNEADTPDNFQSRRPNTSFCFLDIRSPGLGDTAMYLCATSETSGSYNEQFFGPGTRLTVL.

This clone was seen a handful of times. V usage is TRBV29-1 and J usage is TRBJ1-1, with D uncertain. Trimming pared 4 bases from V and 11 bases from J, leaving 11 bases between. The CDR3 extends over 10 amino acids. Germline loops: CDR1 SQVTM, CDR2 ANQGSEA. CDR3 DNA: TGCAGCGTTGTCGGTGTCCGCGCTTTCTTT. It yields the protein CSVVGVRAFF.

J is TRBJ2-3 and V is TRBV18, with a possible D match to TRBD2 (5 bases). This CDR3 region has 15 residues. CDR1 is KGHSH and CDR2 is LQKENI in the germline V gene. V lost 3 bases and J 4 bases, leaving 14 bases between the germline ends. The CDR3, as DNA: TGTGCCAGCTCACCGCCGGGGATGAGCGCAGATACGCAGTATTTT. Translating gives CASSPPGMSADTQYF.

This clone has just a few counts. This chain joins TRBV19 and TRBJ1-3; no clear D. Germline V CDR1 and CDR2: LNHDA, SQIVND (reference sequence). V was clipped by 5 bases and J by 4 bases, with 9 bases between them. This CDR3 comprises 13 residues. The CDR3 here is CASSDSRGNTIYF. CDR3 nucleotides: TGTGCCAGTAGTGATTCTCGGGGAAACACCATATATTTT.

This chain joins TRBV4-1 and TRBJ2-7, with TRBD1 identical over 7 bases. V shed 2 bases, J shed 1 base, and the junction held 8 bases outside the gene matches. This CDR3 spans 16 amino acids. The germline gives CDR1 MGHRA, CDR2 YSYEKL. Written as DNA, the CDR3 is TGCGCCAGCAGCCAAACCCGGGACAGATCGTCCTACGAGCAGTACTTC. Amino acids: CASSQTRDRSSYEQYF.

The chain recombines TRBV30 with TRBJ1-4; tentatively, D is TRBD1 (5 bases). The CDR3 sequence is 14 residues long. Per the germline V gene, CDR1 is GTSNPN and CDR2 is SVGIG (reference sequence). The ends were cut back, 3 bases at V and 2 bases at J, with 10 bases in the middle. CDR3 nucleotides: TGTGCCTGGAGCGGCAGGGATACTAATGAAAAACTGTTTTTT. As protein: CAWSGRDTNEKLFF.

This sequence joins TRBV21-1 and TRBJ1-2. TRBV21-1 is an annotated pseudogene. The CDR3 consists of 12 residues. CDR3 bases: TGTGCCAGCCCTTTGGTACGGTATGGCTACACCTTC. This gives the protein CASPLVRYGYTF.

This clone was picked up a small number of times. V is TRBV30 and J is TRBJ2-4, with D perhaps TRBD2 (5 bases). Germline CDR1 and CDR2: GTSNPN and SVGIG (reference sequence). Deletions cut 6 bases from V and 4 bases from J, with 16 bases between. This CDR3 region has 14 residues. The DNA of the CDR3 is TGTGCCTGCAGAAGCCGGGAAACTAAAAACATTCAGTACTTC. Protein sequence: CACRSRETKNIQYF.

This clone has just one count. Written as DNA, the CDR3 is TGTGCCAGCAGCGCCTTAGGACTAGCGGGGGGCCAAGAGACCCAGTACTTC. Its translation: CASSALGLAGGQETQYF. This chain uses TRBV9 with TRBJ2-5, with 14 bases lining up with TRBD2. The CDR3 runs 17 residues. Germline V gene sequence: CDR1 SGDLS, CDR2 YYNGEE. After removal of 3 bases from V and 1 base from J, the junction contained 5 bases not matched to a gene.